This paragraph covers one T cell receptor beta chain sequence. The record originates from a study of long-term antiretroviral therapy in people with HIV. Runs used v3.0 of the immunoSEQ assay and were done at survey level. Repertoires were generated with immunoSEQ multiplex PCR, while TCRdb's copy carries only in-frame clones and drops some. The sample yields fewer than 30,000 clones, roughly 88% seen once. CDR1 is MNHEY and CDR2 is SMNVEV in the germline V gene (reference sequence). This CDR3 spans 13 amino acids. The J segment lost 6 bases and the V segment lost 4 bases, leaving 4 bases of the junction unmatched.

The sequence was collected from a man in his thirties or forties with HIV. This chain connects TRBV27 to TRBJ2-3, with 7 bases aligning to TRBD2. The sequencing used unsorted PBMCs, collected 2.7 to 2.8 years after starting antiretroviral therapy. The DNA for the CDR3 is TGTGCCAGCAGTTGGTGGGGGGGGGATACGCAGTATTTT. Its translation is CASSWWGGDTQYF.